This TCR beta chain was profiled in a study of T cell responses to AZD1222 COVID-19 vaccine. TCRdb's copy holds only in-frame clones and misses some; the assay was immunoSEQ multiplex PCR. Among about 140,000 clones listed, 80% to 95% were seen once. The CDR3 spans 15 residues. V lost 4 bases and J 3 bases, leaving 16 bases between the germline ends. The germline gives CDR1 SNHLY, CDR2 FYNNEI. This clone was observed once. The sequencing here drew on peripheral blood, taken on day 0 of AZD1222 vaccination. V usage is TRBV2 and J usage is TRBJ2-7; perhaps TRBD2 as D (6 bases). This clonotype originated in an adult in good health. For the CDR3, the DNA is TGTGCCAGCAGTGTACTCCCGGGAGTAGGCTACGAGCAGTACTTC. It is translated as CASSVLPGVGYEQYF.